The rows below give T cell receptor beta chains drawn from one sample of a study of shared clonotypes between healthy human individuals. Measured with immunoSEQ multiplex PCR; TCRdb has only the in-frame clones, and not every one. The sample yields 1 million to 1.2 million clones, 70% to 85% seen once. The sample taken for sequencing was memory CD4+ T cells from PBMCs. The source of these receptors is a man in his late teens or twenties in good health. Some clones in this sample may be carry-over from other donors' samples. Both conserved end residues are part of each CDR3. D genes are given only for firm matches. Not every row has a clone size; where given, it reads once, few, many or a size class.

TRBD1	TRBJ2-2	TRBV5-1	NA	TGCGCCAGCAGTCCGACAACCGGGACAGGGGGTAACGGGGAGCTGTTTTTT	CASSPTTGTGGNGELFF
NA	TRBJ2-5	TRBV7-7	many	TGTGCCAGCAGCTTAGGGACCGCACAAGAGACCCAGTACTTC	CASSLGTAQETQYF
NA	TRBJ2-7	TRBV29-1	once	TGCAGCGTTGGCCAGGGTTTAGGAGAGCAGTACTTC	CSVGQGLGEQYF
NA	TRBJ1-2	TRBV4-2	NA	TGTGCCAGCAGCCAAGATCTTTTAGAATTAGGTGGCTACACCTTC	CASSQDLLELGGYTF
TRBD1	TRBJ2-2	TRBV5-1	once	TGCGCCAGCAGCCAGGGACAGGGTATAACCGGGGAGCTGTTTTTT	CASSQGQGITGELFF
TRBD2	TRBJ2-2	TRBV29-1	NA	TGCAGCGTCACAGGCCCTAGCGGGAGAGCCGGGGAGCTGTTTTTT	CSVTGPSGRAGELFF
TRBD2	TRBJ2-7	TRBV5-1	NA	TGCGCCAGCAGCGGGACTAGCGGGACCCCTTACGAGCAGTACTTC	CASSGTSGTPYEQYF
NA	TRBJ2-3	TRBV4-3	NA	TGCGCCAGCAGCCAAGATAGGAACGGGGGCGCAATGGGGTCGCAGTATTTT	CASSQDRNGGAMGSQYF
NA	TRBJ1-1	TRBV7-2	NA	TGTGCCAGCAGCTTAGAGCAACCCGCCCAAGCTTTCTTT	CASSLEQPAQAFF
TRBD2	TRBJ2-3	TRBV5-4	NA	TGTGCCAGCAGCTCAGCGGGGGGAGCGACAGATACGCAGTATTTT	CASSSAGGATDTQYF
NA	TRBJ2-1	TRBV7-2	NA	TGTGCCAGCAGCACCCGGACAGCGGCCAATGAGCAGTTCTTC	CASSTRTAANEQFF
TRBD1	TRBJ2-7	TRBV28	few	TGTGCCAGCAGTTCCCCGGGACAGGGCTACGAGCAGTACTTC	CASSSPGQGYEQYF
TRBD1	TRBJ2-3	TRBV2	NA	TGTGCCAGCACCCTGACAGGGGGAGTCGCGGTGGGGGGCCTAAGGTATTTT	CASTLTGGVAVGGLRYF
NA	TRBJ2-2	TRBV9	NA	TGTGCCAGCAGCGTAGGTCAAGCGGAGATCACCGGGGAGCTGTTTTTT	CASSVGQAEITGELFF
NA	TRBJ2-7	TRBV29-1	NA	TGCAGCGTTGGTTCAGGAGGGCGGGCCGGCGAGCAGTACTTC	CSVGSGGRAGEQYF
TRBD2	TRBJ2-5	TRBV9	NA	TGTGCCAGCAGCCAGGGACTAGGCACAATAGAGACCCAGTACTTC	CASSQGLGTIETQYF
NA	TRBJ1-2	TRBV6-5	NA	TGTGCCAGCAGCCCCCCGGGGGCGTCTAACTATGGCTACACCTTC	CASSPPGASNYGYTF
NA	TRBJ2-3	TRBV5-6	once	TGTGCCAGCAGCCTGGACCACACAGATACGCAGTATTTT	CASSLDHTDTQYF
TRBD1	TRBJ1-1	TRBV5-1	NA	TGCGCCAGCAGCGGACCGGGACAGGTCAACATGAACACTGAAGCTTTCTTT	CASSGPGQVNMNTEAFF
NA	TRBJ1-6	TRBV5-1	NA	TGCGCCAGCAGCGAATGGGGATCGGATTCACCCCTCCACTTT	CASSEWGSDSPLHF
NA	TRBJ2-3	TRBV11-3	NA	TGTGCCAGCTCGGGACGGGTCACAGATACGCAGTATTTT	CASSGRVTDTQYF
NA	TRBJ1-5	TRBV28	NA	TGTGCCAGCAGGGTTGGGTATCAGCCCCAGCATTTT	CASRVGYQPQHF
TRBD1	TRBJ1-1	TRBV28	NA	TGTGCCAGCAGGAGACGACAGGGGGCATCTGGATTCACTGAAGCTTTCTTT	CASRRRQGASGFTEAFF
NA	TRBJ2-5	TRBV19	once	TGTGCCAGTAGTATCTCCCCGTTGAAGACCCAGTACTTC	CASSISPLKTQYF
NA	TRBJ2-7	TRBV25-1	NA	TGTGCCAGCAGTGATTTCGGACCTTCGAGGCAGTACTTC	CASSDFGPSRQYF
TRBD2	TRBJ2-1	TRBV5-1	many	TGCGCCAGCAGCCCCTCGGCGAGCGGGGCCTACAATGAGCAGTTCTTC	CASSPSASGAYNEQFF
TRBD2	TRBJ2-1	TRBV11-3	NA	TGTGCCAGCAGTAAAGCGGGAGTCCCCGGGTCCTACAATGAGCAGTTCTTC	CASSKAGVPGSYNEQFF
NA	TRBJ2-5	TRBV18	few	TGTGCCAGCTCACCAGCCCCGACCGAAGAGACCCAGTACTTC	CASSPAPTEETQYF
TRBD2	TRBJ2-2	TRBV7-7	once	TGTGCCAGCAGCAGAGGACTAGCGGGCACCGGGGAGCTGTTTTTT	CASSRGLAGTGELFF
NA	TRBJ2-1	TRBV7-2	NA	TGTGCCAGCAGCTCCCTGGGGGGCGGCTACAATGAGCAGTTCTTC	CASSSLGGGYNEQFF
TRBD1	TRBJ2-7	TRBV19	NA	TGTGCCAGCAGTACCGGGACAGGAGAATACGAGCAGTACTTC	CASSTGTGEYEQYF
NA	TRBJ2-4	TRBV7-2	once	TGTGCCAGCAGCTTAAACGGAAACATTCAGTACTTC	CASSLNGNIQYF
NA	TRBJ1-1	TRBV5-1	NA	TGCGCCAGCAGCTTGTGGGGTCAGGTGGGTGGCATGAACACTGAAGCTTTCTTT	CASSLWGQVGGMNTEAFF
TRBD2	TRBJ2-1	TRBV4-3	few	TGCGCCAGCAGCCAGTGGACTAGCGGAGGGACGGTTACCTACAATGAGCAGTTCTTC	CASSQWTSGGTVTYNEQFF
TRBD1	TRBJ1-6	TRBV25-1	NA	TGTGCCAGCGGCCCCCGGACAGGGAAAAGTTCACCCCTCCACTTT	CASGPRTGKSSPLHF
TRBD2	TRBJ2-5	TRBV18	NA	TGTGCCAGCTCACCTCAGGGGACTAGCGGAGAGACCCAGTACTTC	CASSPQGTSGETQYF
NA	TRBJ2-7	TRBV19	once	TGTGCCAGTAGTATAAAGCGGTGGGACGAGCAGTACTTC	CASSIKRWDEQYF
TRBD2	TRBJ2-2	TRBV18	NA	TGTGCCAGCTCACCTTCAGCCGGGACTAGCGGCGAGAACACCGGGGAGCTGTTTTTT	CASSPSAGTSGENTGELFF
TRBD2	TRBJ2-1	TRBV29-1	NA	TGCAGCGGGGGACTACGATACAATGAGCAGTTCTTC	CSGGLRYNEQFF
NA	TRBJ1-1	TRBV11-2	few	TGTGCCAGCAGCTCCCTTCGACAGCCCTCGGGCACTGAAGCTTTCTTT	CASSSLRQPSGTEAFF
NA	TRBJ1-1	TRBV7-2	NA	TGTGCCAGCAGCTTAGAACGGGCAGATGGAGCTTTCTTT	CASSLERADGAFF
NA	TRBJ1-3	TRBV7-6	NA	TGTGCCAGCAGCTCGGGGTACGGATTGAGCTCTGGAAACACCATATATTTT	CASSSGYGLSSGNTIYF
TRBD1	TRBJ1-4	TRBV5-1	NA	TGCGCCAGCAGCTCGGGACAGGGGCGCCTCTTTGGAAGTGAAAAACTGTTTTTT	CASSSGQGRLFGSEKLFF
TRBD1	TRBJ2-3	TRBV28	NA	TGTGCCATCCAACCCGGACAGGGGGATACGCAGTATTTT	CAIQPGQGDTQYF
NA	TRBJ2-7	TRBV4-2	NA	TGTGCCAGCAGCCGGATCCTCAGCGGGGAGCAGTACTTC	CASSRILSGEQYF
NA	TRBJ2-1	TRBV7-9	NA	TGTGCCAGCCTTGGGTCCTCGACCTACAATGAGCAGTTCTTC	CASLGSSTYNEQFF
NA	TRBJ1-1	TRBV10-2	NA	TGCGCCAGCAGTGAGTACGGGGGCGGCACTGAAGCTTTCTTT	CASSEYGGGTEAFF
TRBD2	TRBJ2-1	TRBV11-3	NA	TGTGCCAGCAGCTCCGGCGGGACTAGCGGGCTGTCAGAGCAGTTCTTC	CASSSGGTSGLSEQFF
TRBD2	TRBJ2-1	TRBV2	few	TGTGCCAGCACCGTACTAGCGGCGGGCTACAATGAGCAGTTCTTC	CASTVLAAGYNEQFF